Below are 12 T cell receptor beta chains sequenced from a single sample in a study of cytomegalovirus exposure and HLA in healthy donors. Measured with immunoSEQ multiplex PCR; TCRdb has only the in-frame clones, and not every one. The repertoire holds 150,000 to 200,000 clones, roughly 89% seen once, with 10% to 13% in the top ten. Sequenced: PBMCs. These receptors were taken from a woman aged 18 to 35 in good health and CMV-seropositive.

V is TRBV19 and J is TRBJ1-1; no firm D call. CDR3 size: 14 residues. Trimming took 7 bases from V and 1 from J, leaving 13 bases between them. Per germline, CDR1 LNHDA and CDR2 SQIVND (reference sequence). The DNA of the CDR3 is TGTGCCAGTACCCGAGGTCAATGGAACACTGAAGCTTTCTTT. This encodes CASTRGQWNTEAFF.

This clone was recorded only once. Here the CDR3 reads CASRLRLTDTQYF. Here the CDR3 DNA reads TGTGCCAGTCGACTACGCCTCACAGATACGCAGTATTTT. This chain joins TRBV19 and TRBJ2-3; D possibly corresponds to TRBD2 (5 bases). Germline V gene sequence: CDR1 LNHDA, CDR2 SQIVND (reference sequence). There are 13 residues in the CDR3. Trimming stripped 8 bases from V and 2 bases from J, with 11 bases between.

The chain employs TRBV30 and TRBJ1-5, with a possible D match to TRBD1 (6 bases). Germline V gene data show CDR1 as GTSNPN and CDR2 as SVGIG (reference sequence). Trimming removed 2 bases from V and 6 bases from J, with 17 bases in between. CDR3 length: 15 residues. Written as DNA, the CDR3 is TGTGCCTGGAGTCTTCCCGGACAGTCAGGTCAGCCCCAGCATTTT. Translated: CAWSLPGQSGQPQHF.

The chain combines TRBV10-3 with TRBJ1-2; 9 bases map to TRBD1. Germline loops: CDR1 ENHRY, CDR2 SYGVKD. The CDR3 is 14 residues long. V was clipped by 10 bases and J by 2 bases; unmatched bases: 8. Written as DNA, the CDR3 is TGTGCCACAAGCAGGGACAGGGTAAACTATGGCTACACCTTC. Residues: CATSRDRVNYGYTF.

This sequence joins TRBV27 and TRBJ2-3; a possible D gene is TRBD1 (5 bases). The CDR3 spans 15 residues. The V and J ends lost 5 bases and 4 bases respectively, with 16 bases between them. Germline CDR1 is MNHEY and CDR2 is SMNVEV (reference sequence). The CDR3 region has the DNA TGTGCCAGCAGTCTTACTGGGGTAGGGGCAGATACGCAGTATTTT. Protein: CASSLTGVGADTQYF.

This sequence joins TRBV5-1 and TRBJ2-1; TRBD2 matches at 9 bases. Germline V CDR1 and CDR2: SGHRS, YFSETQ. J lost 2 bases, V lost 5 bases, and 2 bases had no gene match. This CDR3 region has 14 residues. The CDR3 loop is CASRAGGPYNEQFF. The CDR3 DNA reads TGCGCCAGCAGAGCGGGGGGACCCTACAATGAGCAGTTCTTC.

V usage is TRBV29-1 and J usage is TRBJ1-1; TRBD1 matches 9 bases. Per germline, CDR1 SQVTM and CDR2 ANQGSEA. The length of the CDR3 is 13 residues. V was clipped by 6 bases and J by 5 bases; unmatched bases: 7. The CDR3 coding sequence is TGCAGCGTGGCGGGACAGGGACGGACTGAAGCTTTCTTT. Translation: CSVAGQGRTEAFF.

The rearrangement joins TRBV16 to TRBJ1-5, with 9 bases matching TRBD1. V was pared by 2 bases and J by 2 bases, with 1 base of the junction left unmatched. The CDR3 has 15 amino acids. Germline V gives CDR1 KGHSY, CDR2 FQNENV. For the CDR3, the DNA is TGTGCCAGCAGCCAAACAGGGGGCGGCAATCAGCCCCAGCATTTT. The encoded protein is CASSQTGGGNQPQHF.

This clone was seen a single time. The CDR3 nucleotides are TGTGCCATCAGTGAAGGACACGAGGACACCGGGGAGCTGTTTTTT. This translates into CAISEGHEDTGELFF. The J gene is TRBJ2-2, the V gene TRBV10-3; a possible D gene is TRBD1 (5 bases). This CDR3 has 15 amino acids. Trimming removed 3 bases at V and 3 bases at J, with 11 bases between. CDR1 is ENHRY and CDR2 is SYGVKD in the germline V gene.

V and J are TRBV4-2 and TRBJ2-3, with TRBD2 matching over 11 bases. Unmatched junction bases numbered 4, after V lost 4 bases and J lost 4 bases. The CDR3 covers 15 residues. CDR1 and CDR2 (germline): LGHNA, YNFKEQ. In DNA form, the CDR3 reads TGTGCCAGCAGCCCGACTAGCGGGATTTCAGATACGCAGTATTTT. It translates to CASSPTSGISDTQYF.

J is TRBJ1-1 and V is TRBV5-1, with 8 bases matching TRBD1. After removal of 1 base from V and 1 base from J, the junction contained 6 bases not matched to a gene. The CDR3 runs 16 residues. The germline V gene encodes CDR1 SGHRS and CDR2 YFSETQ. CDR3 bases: TGCGCCAGCAGCTTGCAGGGGGCTCTGGGGAACACTGAAGCTTTCTTT. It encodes CASSLQGALGNTEAFF. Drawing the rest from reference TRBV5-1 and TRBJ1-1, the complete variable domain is KAGVTQTPRYLIKTRGQQVTLSCSPISGHRSVSWYQQTPGQGLQFLFEYFSETQRNKGNFPGRFSGRQFSNSRSEMNVSTLELGDSALYLCASSLQGALGNTEAFFGQGTRLTVV.

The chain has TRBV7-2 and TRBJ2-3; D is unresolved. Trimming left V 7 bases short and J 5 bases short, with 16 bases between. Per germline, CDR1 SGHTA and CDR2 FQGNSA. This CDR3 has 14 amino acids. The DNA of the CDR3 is TGTGCCAGCACCCCGAACGTCCTCGGAGATACGCAGTATTTT. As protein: CASTPNVLGDTQYF.